Sequencing of this T cell receptor beta chain was carried out in a study of CD8+ T cells in alopecia areata listed by TCRdb under 2018. Notes on the research overall: Treated patients were enrolled in an open-label pilot trial of oral tofacitinib at 5 to 10 mg twice daily for moderate-to-severe alopecia areata. Patients stayed on tofacitinib for 6 to 18 months and then had 6 months of follow-up off drug so that delayed response and recurrence could be assessed. In both human patients and the C3H/HeJ mouse model, the study applied high-throughput TCRbeta sequencing to look at T cell clonal expansion in alopecia areata. Scalp clonality was compared among normal scalp (n=4), patchy alopecia areata scalp (n=8), and alopecia totalis/universalis scalp (n=8). Patients on tofacitinib were biopsied at baseline and after 4 and 24 weeks of treatment, and several of the patients also had a later scalp biopsy. TCRbeta CDR3 regions were amplified by immunoSEQ multiplex PCR with 35 Vbeta forward and 13 Jbeta reverse primers. RNA was extracted with the PAXgene miRNA kit for fixed scalp, the miRNeasy kit for PBMCs, and the RNeasy kit for mouse skin. In treated patients, disease severity was measured using the SALT score, which gives the percentage of scalp surface area affected. On the human side, TCRbeta sequencing was run on scalp tissue and on sorted CD4+ and CD8+ peripheral blood T cells from healthy controls and from alopecia areata patients with either patchy or totalis/universalis disease. The research as a whole found: Because the treated cohort was small and included a single nonresponder, larger studies are needed to assess links between baseline CD8+ expansion and response. During tofacitinib treatment, many expanded lesional clones stuck around in both scalp and blood, and this persistence may partly explain why relapse happens after treatment is stopped. Resident alphabeta T cells in normal human skin are also sequenced, complicating scalp TCR repertoire analysis, unlike mouse skin dominated by gammadelta T cells. Higher clonality and more expanded CD8+ clones were observed in lesional scalp than in normal scalp, particularly in alopecia totalis/universalis, a finding suggestive of antigenic drive. With tofacitinib, both scalp clonality and the number of expanded CD8+ clones among the top 100 scalp clones went down significantly. TCR sequences shared between patients were less clear than in mice, possibly partly because of HLA diversity in the patient population.

This clone has just a few counts. This receptor's antigen is unknown. Base qualities are not recorded, but no much larger clone differs from it by a single base. This specimen's treatment or condition label, per the study, means: oral pan-JAK inhibitor, 5-10 mg twice daily. Peripheral blood and lesional scalp punch biopsies were obtained from patients with alopecia areata. PBMCs were isolated by density centrifugation and stained for CD3, CD4 and CD8, after which CD4+ and CD8+ T cells were sorted on a FACSAria. The method behind the library was the immunoSEQ multiplex PCR assay. RNA was extracted from all samples and reverse transcribed into cDNA as template for TCR sequencing. SuperScript III was used to make first-strand cDNA, primed with a 2:1 mix of oligo-dT and random hexamers. Amplification bias was assessed with a synthetic immune receptor repertoire, and residual bias was removed computationally. As for the authors' bioinformatics: After raw reads were preprocessed to remove errors, the CDR3 was defined following IMGT conventions as running from the conserved cysteine to phenylalanine. Clonality was computed by normalizing Shannon entropy by log2 of the number of productive unique TCRs and subtracting the result from 1. Whether each scalp clone was CD4 or CD8 was inferred by checking scalp TCRbeta sequences against the CD4 and CD8 repertoires from sorted blood. Not all clones reach the TCRdb copy of this immuneACCESS table, which keeps in-frame sequences only. Checked studies attribute under half of the gap to unresolved V genes and leave the rest unexplained. That table supplies the V and J calls and clone size; D and trimming were determined from the DNA. Counted in this sample were under 95,000 clones; just over 70% of them appeared once. Jointly, the top ten make up roughly 17% of the sample.

Reading from cysteine to phenylalanine, the CDR3 counts 16 amino acids. CDR3 DNA is the only sequence kept; it has 48 bases, read in frame from the first base. Trimming costs V 5 bases and J 6 bases, and their ends lie 21 bases apart. Via the germline V gene (reference sequence), CDR1 is SEHNR and CDR2 FQNEAQ. The chain joins TRBV7-9 to TRBJ2-3; no confident D gene assignment can be made. The clonotype was recovered from a human donor with alopecia areata. The source was CD8+ T cells sorted from blood, collected at approximately week 42, from a patient treated with tofacitinib. CDR3 reads: CASSPVRLDLGDTQYF. In nucleotide form, the sequence is TGTGCCAGCAGCCCCGTTCGGCTGGACCTGGGGGATACGCAGTATTTT.